This passage covers 6 T cell receptor beta chains from one sample sequenced in a study of blood T cell repertoires in COVID-19. TCRdb's copy holds only in-frame clones and misses some; the assay was immunoSEQ multiplex PCR. The table includes over 50,000 clones, around 88% detected once. The sequencing input was peripheral blood. Receptors originate from a human donor in a cohort sampled during active COVID-19.

In this sample, this clone turned up once. The V gene is TRBV6-1, the J gene TRBJ1-6; no definite D call. This CDR3 is 14 amino acids long. Per the germline V gene, CDR1 is MNHNS and CDR2 is SASEGT. V lost 3 bases and J 8 bases, leaving 11 bases between the germline ends. CDR3 nucleotide sequence: TGTGCCAGCAGTGAGGCGGGAATTCATTCACCCCTCCACTTT. This translates into CASSEAGIHSPLHF.

This clone appeared a single time. This chain connects TRBV5-1 to TRBJ1-4; 10 positions agree with TRBD1. Germline trimming cut 2 bases from V and 5 bases from J; bases unmatched to any gene: 3. The CDR3 totals 15 residues. Per germline, CDR1 SGHRS and CDR2 YFSETQ. DNA of the CDR3: TGCGCCAGCAGCTTCGGGACAGGGGAGAATGAAAAACTGTTTTTT. It is translated as CASSFGTGENEKLFF.

V gene TRBV5-1 combines with J gene TRBJ2-5; the match to TRBD1 covers 8 bases. CDR1 is SGHRS and CDR2 is YFSETQ in the germline V gene. The CDR3 runs to 13 residues. Trimming at V came to 3 bases and at J to 4 bases, leaving 2 bases not matched to a gene. DNA of the CDR3: TGCGCCAGCAGCTCCCAGGGGGCAGAGACCCAGTACTTC. Translation: CASSSQGAETQYF.

The V call is TRBV18, the J call TRBJ2-5; D is unresolved. Deletions cut 3 bases from V and 6 bases from J, with 11 bases between. This CDR3 spans 13 amino acids. In germline, CDR1 is KGHSH, CDR2 LQKENI. The CDR3 spells CASSPEHAKTQYF. The DNA for the CDR3 is TGTGCCAGCTCACCTGAACATGCAAAGACCCAGTACTTC.

The chain recombines TRBV4-1 with TRBJ2-7; unclear D gene. The CDR3 runs 15 residues. The V gene's germline CDR1 is MGHRA and CDR2 YSYEKL. The V end was cut by 3 bases, the J end by 0 bases, with 12 bases between. The DNA of the CDR3 is TGCGCCAGCAGCCACCCGTGGGCCAGCTCCTACGAGCAGTACTTC. It codes for CASSHPWASSYEQYF.

J is TRBJ2-5 and V is TRBV27, with D perhaps TRBD2 (5 bases). The germline CDR1 and CDR2 sequences are MNHEY and SMNVEV (reference sequence). The CDR3 is made up of 20 amino acids. Trimming took 2 bases from V and 3 from J, leaving 28 bases between them. For the CDR3, the DNA is TGTGCCAGCAGTTTACCCCTAGCAGTTGTACTAGTTAGCCCTGAAGAGACCCAGTACTTC. Translating it yields CASSLPLAVVLVSPEETQYF.